A single sample is the source of the 5 T cell receptor beta chains below, sequenced in a study of Ad26.COV2.S vaccination and SARS-CoV-2 variants. Treatment noted: some 20 received Ad26.COV2.S at low or high dose, single or two shots; roughly 5 received placebo; per-sample allocation not given. Sampling was performed 63 days after the first vaccine or placebo injection. Assay used: immunoSEQ multiplex PCR; TCRdb lists only in-frame clones, some missing. The sample has about 350,000 clones, about 89% seen once; the top ten hold around 5%. Here the sequenced sample was peripheral blood, taken in a trial of Ad26.COV2.S vaccine versus placebo. All receptors come from a person aged 18-60 years who received the Ad26.COV2.S COVID-19 vaccine or a placebo.

V gene TRBV7-9 combines with J gene TRBJ1-3; TRBD1 matches at 10 bases. CDR1 SEHNR and CDR2 FQNEAQ come from the germline V gene (reference sequence). The CDR3 length is 14 residues. The V gene end was trimmed by 5 bases and the J gene end by 8 bases; junction bases not matched to a gene: 6. This CDR3 is CASSPRDRGHTIYF. The CDR3, as DNA: TGTGCCAGCAGCCCCAGGGACAGGGGACACACCATATATTTT.

The DNA of the CDR3 is TGTGCCAGCAGTGAACTGACGCCACCGAGCTCCTACGAGCAGTACTTC. Protein: CASSELTPPSSYEQYF. V usage is TRBV2 and J usage is TRBJ2-7, with D unclear. This CDR3 contains 16 residues. V was shortened by 2 bases and J by 0 bases, with 14 bases between the two germline ends. Per germline, CDR1 SNHLY and CDR2 FYNNEI. Variable domain in full (rest from reference TRBV2 and TRBJ2-7): EPEVTQTPSHQVTQMGQEVILRCVPISNHLYFYWYRQILGQKVEFLVSFYNNEISEKSEIFDDQFSVERPDGSNFTLKIRSTKLEDSAMYFCASSELTPPSSYEQYFGPGTRLTVT.

The chain couples TRBV4-2 to TRBJ1-2, with TRBD1 matching over 9 bases. This CDR3 region has 14 residues. Germline V gene data show CDR1 as LGHNA and CDR2 as YNFKEQ. V lost 1 base to trimming and J lost 7 bases; unmatched junction nucleotides: 4. This CDR3 is CASSQGGQGSGYTF. CDR3 bases: TGTGCCAGCAGCCAAGGTGGACAGGGGTCTGGCTACACCTTC.

This clone was detected only once. The gene calls are TRBV5-1 and TRBJ1-6; 10 bases align to TRBD1. Germline V lookup: CDR1 SGHRS, CDR2 YFSETQ. CDR3 size: 15 residues. V lost 0 bases and J lost 8; bases outside the gene matches: 2. The DNA of the CDR3 is TGCGCCAGCAGCTTGGTGGGGACAGGGGATTCACCCCTCCACTTT. Translation: CASSLVGTGDSPLHF.

The J gene is TRBJ1-5, the V gene TRBV28; D not certain. CDR3 length: 11 amino acids. Trimming cost V 3 bases and J 3 bases, with 0 bases left between them. CDR1 and CDR2 (germline): MDHEN, SYDVKM. This CDR3 is CASSFNQPQHF. CDR3 DNA sequence: TGTGCCAGCAGTTTCAATCAGCCCCAGCATTTT.